This T cell receptor (beta chain) was recorded in a study of brain T cells in children with intractable seizures. This table comes from immunoSEQ multiplex PCR, and its TCRdb copy is limited to in-frame clones, with some not included. The sample has approximately 330,000 clones, about 93% seen once. Time point noted: blood from clinic visit 5 months post-surgery; TSC patient then seizure free. This TCR derives from a boy under three years old with tuberous sclerosis and intractable seizures. The source material was peripheral blood, sampled 4 to 5 months after surgery.

The CDR3 DNA is TGTGCCAGCAGTGAAAGACGAAGCGAGTGGTCACAGTCCCGGCGGGCTTTCTTT. Translating it yields CASSERRSEWSQSRRAFF. The J gene is TRBJ1-1, the V gene TRBV2; D remains unclear. V lost 2 bases and J 11 bases, leaving 30 bases between the germline ends. There are 18 residues in the CDR3. Germline CDR1 and CDR2: SNHLY and FYNNEI.